The 28 T cell receptor beta chains in this list originate from one sample, sequenced in a study of T cell repertoires in cytomegalovirus infection (dated by TCRdb to between 2018 and 2021). TCRdb names Illumina HiSeq 1500 as the instrument used. TCRdb reprocessed the public reads (quality trimming at Q25 with fastp, clone calling with MiXCR) and kept in-frame beta chains. Entries are consolidated by CDR3 protein sequence, retaining the most common genes and DNA. The table for this sample lists 250,000 to 300,000 distinct CDR3 sequences; approximately 15% of them were counted only once. Jointly, the top ten make up around 43% of the sample. Sequenced: CD8+ T cells from PBMCs. These TCRs come from a human donor in good health (CMV status not recorded). Some clones in this sample may be carry-over from other donors' samples.

This chain joins TRBV28 and TRBJ1-5; D is perhaps TRBD1 (6 bases). The V gene lost 8 bases and the J gene lost 3 bases, with 14 bases spanning the gap. Germline V lookup: CDR1 MDHEN, CDR2 SYDVKM. The CDR3 is 14 amino acids. CDR3 residues: CASEAGAYNQPQHF. CDR3 nucleotides: TGTGCCAGCGAGGCAGGGGCTTACAATCAGCCCCAGCATTTT.

V gene TRBV6-6 combines with J gene TRBJ2-1, with 8 bases aligning to TRBD2. This CDR3 has 12 residues. Trimming cost V 7 bases and J 9 bases; bases outside gene matches: 5. Germline CDR1 reads MNHNY; CDR2 reads SVGAGI (reference sequence). The CDR3 reads CASTPTSVEQFF. The CDR3 DNA reads as TGTGCCAGCACTCCGACTAGCGTTGAGCAGTTCTTC.

V gene TRBV7-9 combines with J gene TRBJ1-1; no clear D gene. Germline CDR1 reads SEHNR; CDR2 reads FQNEAQ (reference sequence). Trimming stripped 6 bases from V and 11 bases from J, with 13 bases between. The CDR3 contains 11 residues. Here the CDR3 DNA reads TGTGCCAGCAGTTACGCCCGGCGGGCTTTCTTT. Amino acids: CASSYARRAFF.

This clonotype showed up many times. The chain joins TRBV2 to TRBJ2-3; perhaps TRBD2 as D (7 bases). There are 13 residues in the CDR3. V shed 11 bases and J shed 2 bases, with 14 bases lying between them. From germline, CDR1 is SNHLY and CDR2 FYNNEI. The CDR3 region is CADWGGSTDTQYF. CDR3 DNA sequence: TGTGCCGACTGGGGGGGCTCCACAGATACGCAGTATTTT.

This clonotype was recorded a few times. This chain links TRBV28 with TRBJ1-4, with TRBD1 matching over 11 bases. Looked up from germline, CDR1 is MDHEN and CDR2 is SYDVKM. The CDR3 contains 18 residues. J gave up 1 base and V 7 bases, and 11 bases lay outside the gene matches. Here the CDR3 DNA reads TGTGCCAGCACCCCCGGAGGACAGGGGGCTGAAACTAATGAAAAACTGTTTTTT. It is translated as CASTPGGQGAETNEKLFF.

This clonotype was detected a few times. The V and J genes are TRBV5-8 and TRBJ2-1; tentatively, D is TRBD1 (5 bases). Germline CDR1 reads SGHTS; CDR2 reads YDEGEE. Trimming pared 3 bases from V and 0 bases from J, leaving 10 bases between. The CDR3 runs to 15 residues. The CDR3, as DNA: TGTGCCAGCAGCTCACGACAGTACTCCTACAATGAGCAGTTCTTC. Its protein product is CASSSRQYSYNEQFF.

This clonotype has a handful of counts. This rearrangement joins TRBV6-2 or TRBV6-3 to TRBJ1-1; tentatively, D is TRBD1 (6 bases). V was pared by 6 bases and J by 1 base, with 15 bases between. This CDR3 has 15 residues. Looked up from germline, CDR1 is MNHEY and CDR2 is SVGEGT. The CDR3 DNA reads TGTGCCAGCAGAGAGTACCCGACAGGGAACACTGAAGCTTTCTTT. It translates to CASREYPTGNTEAFF.

The sample holds a few counts of this clonotype. The chain couples TRBV6-5 to TRBJ1-6; D gene uncertain. CDR3 size: 14 residues. The V and J ends lost 0 bases and 6 bases respectively, with 6 bases between them. Germline values: CDR1 MNHEY, CDR2 SVGAGI. CDR3 nucleotide sequence: TGTGCCAGCAGTTACTCCCGACGTAATTCACCCCTCCACTTT. Translated: CASSYSRRNSPLHF.

V is TRBV5-6 and J is TRBJ1-1; D is ambiguous. Germline CDR1 and CDR2: SGHDT and YYEEEE. Trimming shortened V by 0 bases and J by 0 bases, and 15 bases separated the two germline ends. This CDR3 region has 17 residues. CDR3 loop: CASSLVFRGPLNTEAFF. The CDR3 DNA reads TGTGCCAGCAGCTTGGTTTTCCGCGGACCGCTGAACACTGAAGCTTTCTTT.

The chain employs TRBV6-2 or TRBV6-3 and TRBJ2-1, with 8 bases fitting TRBD2. Per the germline V gene, CDR1 is MNHEY and CDR2 is SVGEGT. This CDR3 region has 16 residues. V dropped 2 bases and J dropped 3; count of bases not matched to a gene: 6. The CDR3 nucleotides are TGTGCCAGCAGTTACGACGAAGCGGGGGTCTACAATGAGCAGTTCTTC. Translated: CASSYDEAGVYNEQFF.

This clonotype was seen repeatedly, ten times or more. The V and J genes are TRBV11-2 and TRBJ1-2; no definite D call. The CDR3 is 17 residues long. The V end was cut by 1 base, the J end by 0 bases, with 15 bases between. Germline assignment: CDR1 SGHAT and CDR2 FQNNGV. CDR3 bases: TGTGCCAGCAGCTTAGGACTAGACATTTCCCCTAACTATGGCTACACCTTC. This translates into CASSLGLDISPNYGYTF.

The chain combines TRBV15 with TRBJ1-1; possibly TRBD1 for D (6 bases). In germline, CDR1 is LNHNV, CDR2 YYDKDF (reference sequence). The length of the CDR3 is 14 residues. V gave up 1 base and J gave up 4 bases, with 10 bases separating them. The CDR3 loop is CATSRGQGSTEAFF. CDR3 sequence (DNA): TGTGCCACCAGCAGAGGGCAGGGGTCCACTGAAGCTTTCTTT.

This clonotype was seen at least ten times. The chain is built from TRBV7-9 and TRBJ2-7; TRBD1 matches 8 bases. The CDR3 sequence is 15 residues long. Germline V gene data show CDR1 as SEHNR and CDR2 as FQNEAQ (reference sequence). Losses at the gene ends were 5 bases for V and 3 bases for J; bases not matched to a gene: 9. CDR3 DNA sequence: TGTGCCAGCAGCGCGTCAGGGGGCGCGGACTACGAGCAGTACTTC. Its protein is CASSASGGADYEQYF.

The chain is built from TRBV5-1 and TRBJ2-1; TRBD2 matches at 8 bases. This CDR3 comprises 16 residues. Germline loops: CDR1 SGHRS, CDR2 YFSETQ. The junction had 6 bases not matched to a gene; V was cut back by 0 bases and J by 4 bases. The CDR3 nucleotides are TGCGCCAGCAGCTTGGCCGCCGGGAGGGGATACAATGAGCAGTTCTTC. Amino acids: CASSLAAGRGYNEQFF.

V is TRBV7-9 and J is TRBJ2-2; D remains unclear. Germline CDR1 reads SEHNR; CDR2 reads FQNEAQ (reference sequence). The CDR3 spans 14 residues. V was pared by 2 bases and J by 11 bases, with 15 bases between. CDR3 residues: CASSLSSAPDELFF. The CDR3 region has the DNA TGTGCCAGCAGCTTATCCTCCGCGCCTGATGAGCTGTTTTTT.

This clonotype appeared many times. V gene TRBV2 combines with J gene TRBJ2-7, with 10 bases identical to TRBD1. Germline loops: CDR1 SNHLY, CDR2 FYNNEI. CDR3 length equals 15 residues. V lost 6 bases to trimming and J lost 2 bases; unmatched junction nucleotides: 7. The CDR3 sequence: CASSHDRGRAYEQYF. CDR3 sequence (DNA): TGTGCCAGCAGCCACGACAGGGGGCGAGCCTACGAGCAGTACTTC.

This clonotype was observed at least ten times. The chain couples TRBV7-2 to TRBJ1-6, with D possibly TRBD1 on 5 matching bases. Germline assignment: CDR1 SGHTA and CDR2 FQGNSA. The CDR3 length is 15 residues. V was shortened by 6 bases and J by 3 bases, with 12 bases between the two germline ends. This CDR3 is CASRGTENYNSPLHF. CDR3 DNA sequence: TGTGCCAGCAGGGGGACGGAGAACTATAATTCACCCCTCCACTTT.

The chain recombines TRBV7-9 with TRBJ1-2; perhaps TRBD1 as D (5 bases). V shed 6 bases and J shed 8 bases, with 13 bases lying between them. Germline-derived CDR1 and CDR2 are SEHNR and FQNEAQ (reference sequence). The CDR3 contains 12 residues. The CDR3 DNA follows: TGTGCCAGCAGAGCGACAGAAGTCGGCTACACCTTC. Its translation: CASRATEVGYTF.

The chain employs TRBV28 and TRBJ1-2; the D gene is possibly TRBD1 (5 bases). CDR3 length equals 15 residues. Deletions cut 4 bases from V and 8 bases from J, with 20 bases between. The V gene's germline CDR1 is MDHEN and CDR2 SYDVKM. The CDR3 here is CASSSLGGHGAGYTF. CDR3 nucleotide sequence: TGTGCCAGCAGTTCCCTGGGAGGACACGGGGCAGGCTACACCTTC.

The table lists this clonotype with many counts. The chain links TRBV7-8 to TRBJ1-3, with a weak D call TRBD1 (5 bases). V lost 5 bases, J lost 4 bases, and 15 bases lay in between. The CDR3 extends over 15 amino acids. The germline CDR1 and CDR2 sequences are SGHVS and FQNEAQ. The CDR3 coding sequence is TGTGCCAGCAGCACCGAGGCAGGGACCGGAAACACCATATATTTT. As protein: CASSTEAGTGNTIYF. The whole variable domain, remainder taken from reference TRBV7-8 and TRBJ1-3, is GAGVSQSPRYKVAKRGQDVALRCDPISGHVSLFWYQQALGQGPEFLTYFQNEAQLDKSGLPSDRFFAERPEGSVSTLKIQRTQQEDSAVYLCASSTEAGTGNTIYFGEGSWLTVV.

The rearrangement uses TRBV23-1 and TRBJ1-1; 7 bases line up with TRBD1. TRBV23-1 is an open reading frame whose function is uncertain. This CDR3 contains 12 residues. The junction had 2 bases not matched to a gene; V was cut back by 9 bases and J by 1 base. CDR3 sequence reads: CARTGANTEAFF. DNA of the CDR3: TGCGCCAGAACAGGGGCGAACACTGAAGCTTTCTTT.

The V and J genes are TRBV7-9 and TRBJ2-7, with D perhaps matching TRBD1 (5 bases). The germline gives CDR1 SEHNR, CDR2 FQNEAQ (reference sequence). The CDR3 covers 15 residues. Trimming took 4 bases from V and 0 from J, leaving 13 bases between them. This chain's CDR3 is CASSSVQASSYEQYF. The CDR3 DNA reads TGTGCCAGCAGCTCCGTACAGGCGAGCTCCTACGAGCAGTACTTC.

This clonotype was counted only a few times. V usage is TRBV6-2 or TRBV6-3 and J usage is TRBJ2-5; D call uncertain. Germline lookup yields CDR1 MNHEY and CDR2 SVGEGT. V shed 2 bases and J shed 3 bases, with 4 bases lying between them. This CDR3 has 12 residues. CDR3 sequence: CASSYVEETQYF. The CDR3 nucleotides are TGTGCCAGCAGTTACGTGGAAGAGACCCAGTACTTC.

This clonotype was recorded at least ten times. The chain recombines TRBV7-9 with TRBJ2-1; no definite D call. CDR3 length: 14 amino acids. CDR1 SEHNR and CDR2 FQNEAQ come from the germline V gene (reference sequence). Trimming pared 0 bases from V and 2 bases from J, leaving 5 bases between. The CDR3 protein is CASSLADPYNEQFF. The CDR3 DNA sequence: TGTGCCAGCAGCTTAGCAGACCCCTACAATGAGCAGTTCTTC.

The V call is TRBV10-3, the J call TRBJ2-1; possibly TRBD2 for D (5 bases). With 2 bases removed from V and 3 bases from J, the gap between germline ends came to 11 bases. This CDR3 is built from 15 residues. Germline assignment: CDR1 ENHRY and CDR2 SYGVKD. The CDR3 loop reads CAISENSGSYNEQFF. The CDR3 bases are TGTGCCATCAGTGAGAATTCGGGGAGCTACAATGAGCAGTTCTTC.

A few counts support this clonotype. The gene calls are TRBV20-1 and TRBJ1-6, with D possibly matching TRBD1 (6 bases). The V end lost 0 bases, the J end lost 0 bases, and 24 bases lay between the germline ends. The CDR3 runs to 21 residues. Germline-derived CDR1 and CDR2 are DFQATT and SNEGSKA (reference sequence). CDR3 in amino acids: CSARESFLGGAGSSYNSPLHF. The CDR3 nucleotides read TGCAGTGCTAGAGAAAGTTTTTTGGGGGGGGCGGGGAGCTCCTATAATTCACCCCTCCACTTT.

This clonotype has a handful of counts. The chain joins TRBV6-1 to TRBJ2-7; D possibly corresponds to TRBD2 (6 bases). Germline-derived CDR1 and CDR2 are MNHNS and SASEGT. The V end lost 3 bases, the J end lost 1 base, and 13 bases lay between the germline ends. This CDR3 contains 15 residues. The DNA for the CDR3 is TGTGCCAGCAGTGAGGAACCGGGGGAGTCCTACGAGCAGTACTTC. The encoded protein is CASSEEPGESYEQYF.

The CDR3 loop reads CASSQGGSNEQFF. The CDR3 region has the DNA TGCGCCAGCAGCCAAGGAGGGTCCAATGAGCAGTTCTTC. The rearrangement joins TRBV4-1 to TRBJ2-1; the D gene is possibly TRBD2 (5 bases). CDR1 and CDR2 from the germline V gene are MGHRA and YSYEKL. V was pared by 1 base and J by 6 bases, with 7 bases between. The CDR3 loop spans 13 amino acids.